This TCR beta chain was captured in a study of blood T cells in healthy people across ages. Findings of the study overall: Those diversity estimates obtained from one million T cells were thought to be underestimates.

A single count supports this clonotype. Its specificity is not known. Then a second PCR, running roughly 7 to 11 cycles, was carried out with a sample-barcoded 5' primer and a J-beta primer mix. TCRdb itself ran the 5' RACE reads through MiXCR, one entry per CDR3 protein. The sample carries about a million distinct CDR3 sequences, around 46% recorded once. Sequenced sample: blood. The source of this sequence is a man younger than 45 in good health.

CDR3 DNA sequence: TGTGCCAGCAGCTTACTTGGCGGGGGGGCGCACAATGAGCAGTTCTTC. Amino acids: CASSLLGGGAHNEQFF. The rearrangement joins TRBV7-9 to TRBJ2-1; 9 bases fit TRBD2. The V and J ends lost 2 bases and 5 bases, in that order; junction bases with no gene match: 7. This CDR3 has 16 amino acids. CDR1 and CDR2 from the germline V gene are SEHNR and FQNEAQ (reference sequence).